This entry concerns a single TCR beta chain. There is no known antigen for this receptor. No much larger clone exists at a distance of one base, and base qualities are not known. Systemically healthy Caucasian individuals from Russia, 35 to 50 in total and aged about 6 to 100 years, were included as donors. Ten milliliters of peripheral blood were drawn from each donor into EDTA-treated Vacutainer tubes. Ficoll-Paque density-gradient centrifugation was used to isolate PBMCs, with at least 7 million per sample. Trizol reagent was used to extract total RNA from the PBMCs, yielding at least 5.5 micrograms per sample. For every donor, an aliquot of PBMCs went through flow cytometry to measure the percentages of naive CD45RAhigh/CD27high T cells. The junction carries 1 base between V and J, which are trimmed by 1 base and 7 bases respectively. The CDR3 contains 10 residues, cysteine and phenylalanine counted. The sequence is cut down to CDR3 DNA, 30 bases in frame from base 1. In the germline V gene, CDR1 corresponds to SGHTA and CDR2 to FQGNSA.

The data stem from a study of blood T cells in healthy people across ages (dated by TCRdb to about 2015). For context, the study as a whole: In model experiments, roughly one uniquely barcoded TCR beta cDNA molecule per two T cells was captured by template switching. For two donors (one aged 18 to 29 and one aged 80 or older), the study analyzed two additional independent replicas of 1 million unique cDNA reads from the same blood draw. The donors were split into four age groups: young (average 16 years), middle-aged (39), aged (roughly 65) and long-lived (roughly 86). The study measured age-related changes in TCR beta repertoire diversity using deep sequencing normalized with unique cDNA molecular identifiers. To avoid experimental bias, donors of different ages were distributed randomly across sequencing lanes.

What the research found in general, with its limitations: Compared with the aged group, the long-lived group had more naive CD4+ T cells, fewer expanded clones and increased TCR diversity, a pattern suggesting age selection. Bulk unsorted PBMC profiling prevented conclusive comparison of naive and antigen-experienced compartments. Observed TCR beta diversity per million T cells fell roughly linearly with age, and a significant reduction was already apparent by age around 44. The percentage of naive T cells measured by flow cytometry correlated strongly with observed TCR beta diversity. Estimates of total diversity based on one million sequenced T cells were regarded as lower bounds and as underestimates. Donor CMV infection status was unknown, potentially confounding age-related changes in expanded clonotypes.

Libraries came from 5' RACE. Sequencing was carried out with an Illumina HiSeq 2500. A second PCR of about 6 to 11 cycles was performed with a sample-barcoded 5' primer and a J-beta primer mix. A template-switch 5' adaptor carrying 12 random nucleotides introduced a unique molecular identifier onto each TCR beta cDNA molecule. Each sample yielded at least 2.5 million CDR3-containing paired-end reads. First-strand cDNA was synthesized from all RNA with the Mint cDNA synthesis kit, primed by a TRBC-specific oligonucleotide. After uracil-DNA glycosylase treatment, a first 18-cycle PCR used universal primers M1SS and BC2_uni_R on all cDNA. The study's processing was this. Normalization of each sample was performed by random selection of 1 million high-quality reads, each carrying a distinct molecular identifier. Instead of being binned into consensus sequences, reads with shared molecular identifiers were discarded. MiTCR, run with a Q25 quality threshold and the strictest error-elimination algorithm, handled CDR3 identification, clonotype clustering and error correction. A nonparametric unseen species model with Euler transformation was used to estimate a lower bound on total TCR beta diversity. Using fastp at Q25 and MiXCR, TCRdb reprocessed the public reads and kept productive beta chains. For every CDR3 protein sequence, its rows merge into one entry that carries the most common genes and DNA. The V and J calls, along with clone size, are taken from TCRdb and not from the paper's own processing. For this sample the table gives about a million distinct CDR3 sequences, of which approximately 50% were detected only once. The top ten hold roughly a fifth of the sample.

The V and J segments used are TRBV7-2 and TRBJ1-2; no D gene can be assigned with confidence. This clonotype originated in a woman aged 60 to 75 in good health. Material: blood. The nucleotides read TGTGCCAGCAGCTTAGTTGGCTACACCTTC. This gives the protein CASSLVGYTF.